Detailed here is one T cell receptor (beta chain). The target antigen is unknown. Produced via immunoSEQ multiplex PCR; TCRdb's table is partial and in-frame only. The sample consists of over 150,000 clones, approximately 95% of them appearing once. The record originates from a study of T cell responses to AZD1222 COVID-19 vaccine. Study-wide points: The CD4 TCRs associated with vaccination extended across spike and predominated at 160-218 and 743-854.

CDR3 length equals 16 residues. Germline CDR1 reads LNHNV; CDR2 reads YYDKDF (reference sequence). V lost 0 bases to trimming and J lost 3 bases; unmatched junction nucleotides: 3. V and J are TRBV15 and TRBJ2-1; 9 nucleotides agree with TRBD2. This TCR came from an adult who received the MenACWY meningococcal vaccine as a control. Sequenced material: peripheral blood, taken 28 days after the second dose of the MenACWY control vaccine. CDR3 in amino acids: CATSRDTAGGYNEQFF. CDR3 bases: TGTGCCACCAGCAGAGATACAGCGGGGGGCTACAATGAGCAGTTCTTC.